The rows below give T cell receptor beta chains drawn from one sample of a study of early T cells in non-severe SARS-CoV-2 infection. TCRdb analysed the 5' RACE reads with MiXCR anew, one entry per CDR3 protein. The sample lists tens of thousands of distinct CDR3 sequences; 5.5% to 7.5% were seen once. Sequencing was performed on whole blood. The receptors stem from an adult who was a healthcare worker with PCR-confirmed SARS-CoV-2 infection or an uninfected control (not recorded which). CDR3s include the opening cysteine and the closing phenylalanine or tryptophan. Fields, in order: clone size, V gene, J gene, D gene, CDR3 DNA, CDR3 protein. D genes are given only for firm matches. Clone size appears in some rows only: once, few, many, or a class for an expanded clone.

abundance: many; v_gene: TRBV6-2/TRBV6-3; j_gene: TRBJ2-2; d_gene: NA; CDR3nt: TGTGCCAGCAGTGGGGTCAGTTTCGGTACCGGGGAGCTGTTTTTT; CDR3aa: CASSGVSFGTGELFF
abundance: many; v_gene: TRBV6-5; j_gene: TRBJ1-2; d_gene: NA; CDR3nt: TGTGCCAGCAGTTACTCGACACTGGGAGGCTACACCTTC; CDR3aa: CASSYSTLGGYTF
abundance: many; v_gene: TRBV19; j_gene: TRBJ1-4; d_gene: NA; CDR3nt: TGTGCCAGTAGGGGACACACCGCAACTAATGAAAAACTGTTTTTT; CDR3aa: CASRGHTATNEKLFF
abundance: few; v_gene: TRBV7-8; j_gene: TRBJ2-7; d_gene: NA; CDR3nt: TGTGCCAGCAGCTTCGCAGCGGGACAGCGCGCCCACGAGCAGTACTTC; CDR3aa: CASSFAAGQRAHEQYF
abundance: NA; v_gene: TRBV4-3; j_gene: TRBJ2-5; d_gene: NA; CDR3nt: TGCGCCAGCAGCCAAGACAGGGGACCCGGGGCCCAGTACTTC; CDR3aa: CASSQDRGPGAQYF
abundance: NA; v_gene: TRBV12-3/TRBV12-4; j_gene: TRBJ2-7; d_gene: NA; CDR3nt: TGTGCCAGCAGTTTTCAGGTCGGTGGCTCCTACGAGCAGTACTTC; CDR3aa: CASSFQVGGSYEQYF
abundance: NA; v_gene: TRBV6-1; j_gene: TRBJ1-3; d_gene: NA; CDR3nt: TGTGCCAGCAATCAACAGGACGGAAACACCATATATTTT; CDR3aa: CASNQQDGNTIYF
abundance: many; v_gene: TRBV5-4; j_gene: TRBJ2-7; d_gene: NA; CDR3nt: TGTGCCAGCAGCCTCTACGAGCAGTACTTC; CDR3aa: CASSLYEQYF
abundance: many; v_gene: TRBV27; j_gene: TRBJ1-1; d_gene: TRBD1; CDR3nt: TGTGCCAGCAGTAAAGGACAGGTGAACACTGAAGCTTTCTTT; CDR3aa: CASSKGQVNTEAFF
abundance: many; v_gene: TRBV7-2; j_gene: TRBJ1-4; d_gene: TRBD1; CDR3nt: TGTGCCAGCAGCCAGGGGGGGTCAGGTGAAAAACTGTTTTTT; CDR3aa: CASSQGGSGEKLFF
abundance: medium-sized; v_gene: TRBV20-1; j_gene: TRBJ1-1; d_gene: NA; CDR3nt: TGCAGTGCTGCCTTCGAGAGGGACACTGAAGCTTTCTTT; CDR3aa: CSAAFERDTEAFF
abundance: many; v_gene: TRBV6-6; j_gene: TRBJ2-7; d_gene: NA; CDR3nt: TGTGCCAGCAGTTACTACGCTGGGCGCGGTGAGCAGTACTTC; CDR3aa: CASSYYAGRGEQYF
abundance: many; v_gene: TRBV24-1; j_gene: TRBJ2-3; d_gene: NA; CDR3nt: TGTGCCACCAGTGAGGGAACAGTCGTCACAGATACGCAGTATTTT; CDR3aa: CATSEGTVVTDTQYF
abundance: many; v_gene: TRBV28; j_gene: TRBJ2-1; d_gene: NA; CDR3nt: TGTGCCAGCAGGGTACAAGGGGCACTAGAGCAGTTCTTC; CDR3aa: CASRVQGALEQFF
abundance: many; v_gene: TRBV7-2; j_gene: TRBJ2-1; d_gene: TRBD2; CDR3nt: TGTGCCAGCAGCTGGCCGGGACTAGCGGGTGGAAAGTACAATGAGCAGTTCTTC; CDR3aa: CASSWPGLAGGKYNEQFF
abundance: NA; v_gene: TRBV9; j_gene: TRBJ2-1; d_gene: TRBD2; CDR3nt: TGTGCCAGCAGCGCGGTTACGGGACTAGCGGGAGTCAATGAGCAGTTCTTC; CDR3aa: CASSAVTGLAGVNEQFF
abundance: few; v_gene: TRBV7-2; j_gene: TRBJ1-5; d_gene: NA; CDR3nt: TGTGCCAGCAGCTTAGTAAGCGGGGGGCGCCAGGGTAGCCATCAGCCCCAGCATTTT; CDR3aa: CASSLVSGGRQGSHQPQHF
abundance: many; v_gene: TRBV20-1; j_gene: TRBJ1-2; d_gene: TRBD1; CDR3nt: TGCAGTGCTCACCCCCAGGGACAGGGGGCCGTTGGCTACACCTTC; CDR3aa: CSAHPQGQGAVGYTF
abundance: NA; v_gene: TRBV7-2; j_gene: TRBJ2-2; d_gene: NA; CDR3nt: TGTGCCAGCAGCTCGTGGGGGGACACCGGGAAGCTGTTTTTT; CDR3aa: CASSSWGDTGKLFF
abundance: many; v_gene: TRBV7-9; j_gene: TRBJ2-6; d_gene: NA; CDR3nt: TGTGCCAGCAGCTTAAACTTAGGCTCTGGGGCCAACGTCCTGACTTTC; CDR3aa: CASSLNLGSGANVLTF
abundance: NA; v_gene: TRBV7-9; j_gene: TRBJ1-4; d_gene: TRBD1; CDR3nt: TGTGCCAGCAGCTCGGACAGGGGCTTTGGTGAAAAACTGTTTTTT; CDR3aa: CASSSDRGFGEKLFF
abundance: few; v_gene: TRBV20-1; j_gene: TRBJ2-3; d_gene: TRBD1; CDR3nt: TGCAGTGCCGGACAGGGAAGGACAGATACGCAGTATTTT; CDR3aa: CSAGQGRTDTQYF
abundance: many; v_gene: TRBV20-1; j_gene: TRBJ1-2; d_gene: NA; CDR3nt: TGCAGTACACCCCCAGCCTCTTCACTGTACACCTTC; CDR3aa: CSTPPASSLYTF
abundance: many; v_gene: TRBV13; j_gene: TRBJ2-5; d_gene: TRBD1; CDR3nt: TGTGCCAGCAGCGCGACCGGGACAGGGAGTTACCTAAAAGAGACCCAGTACTTC; CDR3aa: CASSATGTGSYLKETQYF
abundance: many; v_gene: TRBV5-1; j_gene: TRBJ2-3; d_gene: NA; CDR3nt: TGCGCCAGCAGCCCAGGGACAATAACTAGCACAGATACGCAGTATTTT; CDR3aa: CASSPGTITSTDTQYF
abundance: many; v_gene: TRBV4-2; j_gene: TRBJ2-3; d_gene: NA; CDR3nt: TGTGCCAGCAGCCAAGATCAACCCACAGATACGCAGTATTTT; CDR3aa: CASSQDQPTDTQYF
abundance: many; v_gene: TRBV6-5; j_gene: TRBJ2-3; d_gene: NA; CDR3nt: TGTGCCAGCAGTTATAGGGCACTGCCCGACACAGATACGCAGTATTTT; CDR3aa: CASSYRALPDTDTQYF
abundance: few; v_gene: TRBV18; j_gene: TRBJ1-1; d_gene: NA; CDR3nt: TGTGCCAGCTCACGGGACGCCGACACTGAAGCTTTCTTT; CDR3aa: CASSRDADTEAFF
abundance: NA; v_gene: TRBV7-8; j_gene: TRBJ2-7; d_gene: TRBD2; CDR3nt: TGTGCCAGCAGCTTAAGGACTAGCGGGGGACCCTACGAGCAGTACTTC; CDR3aa: CASSLRTSGGPYEQYF
abundance: many; v_gene: TRBV24-1; j_gene: TRBJ1-2; d_gene: NA; CDR3nt: TGTGCCACCAGTGATTTGGAGAGGGGCTACACCTTC; CDR3aa: CATSDLERGYTF
abundance: many; v_gene: TRBV5-4; j_gene: TRBJ2-3; d_gene: NA; CDR3nt: TGTGCCAGCAGCTTGGACCCTAGCACAGATACGCAGTATTTT; CDR3aa: CASSLDPSTDTQYF
abundance: few; v_gene: TRBV6-5; j_gene: TRBJ2-3; d_gene: NA; CDR3nt: TGTGCCAGCAGTTACTCGGGGGGACCCACAGATACGCAGTATTTT; CDR3aa: CASSYSGGPTDTQYF
abundance: NA; v_gene: TRBV24-1; j_gene: TRBJ2-1; d_gene: NA; CDR3nt: TGTGCCACCAGTGCGGCGAAGGGGTTCTCCTACAATGAGCAGTTCTTC; CDR3aa: CATSAAKGFSYNEQFF
abundance: many; v_gene: TRBV10-3; j_gene: TRBJ2-1; d_gene: NA; CDR3nt: TGTGCCATCGGTGAGTACGGCAACAATGAGCAGTTCTTC; CDR3aa: CAIGEYGNNEQFF
abundance: many; v_gene: TRBV2; j_gene: TRBJ2-7; d_gene: NA; CDR3nt: TGTGCCAGCTTCACCGGAGAAGACCTTAGCTCCTACGAGCAGTACTTC; CDR3aa: CASFTGEDLSSYEQYF
abundance: NA; v_gene: TRBV20-1; j_gene: TRBJ2-7; d_gene: TRBD2; CDR3nt: TGCAGTGCTAGAGATCCCCTAGCGGGGCCCTACGAGCAGTACTTC; CDR3aa: CSARDPLAGPYEQYF
abundance: many; v_gene: TRBV6-1; j_gene: TRBJ1-1; d_gene: TRBD1; CDR3nt: TGTGCCAGCAGAAGACAGGGGAACACTGAAGCTTTCTTT; CDR3aa: CASRRQGNTEAFF
abundance: many; v_gene: TRBV29-1; j_gene: TRBJ1-1; d_gene: NA; CDR3nt: TGCAGCGGCGGTCAGAAAAGCATGAACACTGAAGCTTTCTTT; CDR3aa: CSGGQKSMNTEAFF
abundance: many; v_gene: TRBV11-3; j_gene: TRBJ2-3; d_gene: TRBD2; CDR3nt: TGTGCCAGCAGCTTACCCGGGTCGTCGACTAGCGGGGCTGATACGCAGTATTTT; CDR3aa: CASSLPGSSTSGADTQYF
abundance: few; v_gene: TRBV5-4; j_gene: TRBJ2-2; d_gene: NA; CDR3nt: TGTGCCAGCAGCTTGGATGGGGTGATAACCGGGGAGCTGTTTTTT; CDR3aa: CASSLDGVITGELFF
abundance: many; v_gene: TRBV20-1; j_gene: TRBJ2-3; d_gene: TRBD2; CDR3nt: TGCAGTGCTACAGCGGGGGGGTCAGATACGCAGTATTTT; CDR3aa: CSATAGGSDTQYF
abundance: NA; v_gene: TRBV19; j_gene: TRBJ2-5; d_gene: NA; CDR3nt: TGTGCCAGCGCCGCTAGGGTCCAAGAGACCCAGAACTTC; CDR3aa: CASAARVQETQNF
abundance: NA; v_gene: TRBV4-2; j_gene: TRBJ2-2; d_gene: TRBD2; CDR3nt: TGTGCCAGCAGCCGAACCGGAGCGGGGGCGACCGGGGAGCTGTTTTTT; CDR3aa: CASSRTGAGATGELFF
abundance: many; v_gene: TRBV7-2; j_gene: TRBJ2-7; d_gene: TRBD2; CDR3nt: TGTGCCAGCAGCTCGACTAGCGGGGGTCTTACAGAGCAGTACTTC; CDR3aa: CASSSTSGGLTEQYF
abundance: NA; v_gene: TRBV9; j_gene: TRBJ2-5; d_gene: NA; CDR3nt: TGTGCCAGCAGCGTAGCCGCAGGGCACGCCGAGGGTGGGGAGACCCAGTACTTC; CDR3aa: CASSVAAGHAEGGETQYF
abundance: many; v_gene: TRBV6-5; j_gene: TRBJ2-2; d_gene: TRBD1; CDR3nt: TGTGCCAGCAGTTTTGACAGGGCGAACACCGGGGAGCTGTTTTTT; CDR3aa: CASSFDRANTGELFF
abundance: NA; v_gene: TRBV10-3; j_gene: TRBJ2-7; d_gene: NA; CDR3nt: TGTGCCATCAGGGGGGACGGACTCTACGAGCAGTACTTC; CDR3aa: CAIRGDGLYEQYF
abundance: many; v_gene: TRBV7-9; j_gene: TRBJ1-3; d_gene: TRBD1; CDR3nt: TGTGCCAGCAGCTTCTCACAGGGGTCTGGAAACACCATATATTTT; CDR3aa: CASSFSQGSGNTIYF
abundance: many; v_gene: TRBV11-2; j_gene: TRBJ2-1; d_gene: NA; CDR3nt: TGTGCCAGCAGCCGAGCGTCAGGGGTGGGGAATGAGCAGTTCTTC; CDR3aa: CASSRASGVGNEQFF
abundance: once; v_gene: TRBV7-9; j_gene: TRBJ2-2; d_gene: NA; CDR3nt: TGTGCCAGCAGCCTTTCCGGAGGACGTAGCACCGGGGAGCTGTTTTTT; CDR3aa: CASSLSGGRSTGELFF
abundance: many; v_gene: TRBV6-9; j_gene: TRBJ2-1; d_gene: NA; CDR3nt: TGTGCCAGCAGTTTTTTTGCTCTGGGCCCAGGGTATGTGGATGAGCAGTTCTTC; CDR3aa: CASSFFALGPGYVDEQFF
abundance: NA; v_gene: TRBV6-2/TRBV6-3; j_gene: TRBJ2-1; d_gene: TRBD1; CDR3nt: TGTGCCAGCCGGGACAGGGGGCCTAATGAGCAGTTCTTC; CDR3aa: CASRDRGPNEQFF
abundance: NA; v_gene: TRBV6-6; j_gene: TRBJ2-7; d_gene: TRBD1; CDR3nt: TGTGCCAGCAGTACCCGGGACAGGGGCCCCTACGAGCAGTACTTC; CDR3aa: CASSTRDRGPYEQYF
abundance: many; v_gene: TRBV11-2; j_gene: TRBJ2-2; d_gene: NA; CDR3nt: TGTGCCAGCAGCTTAACAACCACCGGGGAGCTGTTTTTT; CDR3aa: CASSLTTTGELFF
abundance: many; v_gene: TRBV4-3; j_gene: TRBJ2-2; d_gene: TRBD2; CDR3nt: TGCGCCAGCAGCCGCGAGACTAGCGGGGGCCGACGATTTACCGGGGAGCTGTTTTTT; CDR3aa: CASSRETSGGRRFTGELFF